The 23 T cell receptor beta chains reported below all come from one sample, sequenced in a study of beta chain features in type 1 diabetes. Isolated RNA was reverse transcribed in full, so expressed TCRB transcripts were sequenced. Assay used: immunoSEQ multiplex PCR; TCRdb lists only in-frame clones, some missing. In the table there are 900,000 or so clones, roughly 15% of which are singletons. Sequenced sample: naive CD4+ T cells from blood. The receptors come from a woman aged 18-35 years in good health.

The rearrangement uses TRBV7-9 and TRBJ2-7; D is possibly TRBD2 (6 bases). This CDR3 has 14 amino acids. Germline CDR1 is SEHNR and CDR2 is FQNEAQ (reference sequence). Trimming cost V 7 bases and J 7 bases, with 20 bases left between them. The CDR3 loop is CASTRRGNVQEQYF. CDR3 nucleotide sequence: TGTGCCAGCACCAGGCGGGGCAATGTCCAGGAGCAGTACTTC.

The genes are TRBV18 and TRBJ1-2; 10 nucleotides line up with TRBD1. CDR3 length equals 13 residues. The junction had 2 bases not matched to a gene; V was cut back by 3 bases and J by 7 bases. The germline gives CDR1 KGHSH, CDR2 LQKENI. As DNA, the CDR3 is TGTGCCAGCTCACCGGGACAGGGGATTGGCTACACCTTC. This codes for CASSPGQGIGYTF.

The CDR3 DNA is TGCGCCAGCAGCTTGGATCTGGGATTCACAGATACGCAGTATTTT. Translated: CASSLDLGFTDTQYF. V and J are TRBV5-1 and TRBJ2-3; no reliable D call. The CDR3 is 15 amino acids. Germline V gives CDR1 SGHRS, CDR2 YFSETQ. The germline V and J ends were trimmed by 0 bases and 2 bases, with 10 bases remaining between them.

The V call is TRBV19, the J call TRBJ2-3; unclear D gene. V lost 5 bases and J 0 bases, leaving 15 bases between the germline ends. CDR1 is LNHDA and CDR2 is SQIVND in the germline V gene (reference sequence). The CDR3 consists of 16 residues. CDR3 coding DNA: TGTGCCAGTAGTTCCCGCGATTTCGGGAGCACAGATACGCAGTATTTT. Encoded protein: CASSSRDFGSTDTQYF.

The V and J genes are TRBV5-1 and TRBJ2-2; D perhaps matches TRBD2 (5 bases). Per germline, CDR1 SGHRS and CDR2 YFSETQ. The V and J ends lost 6 bases and 2 bases respectively, with 23 bases between them. The CDR3 is made up of 18 amino acids. The CDR3 protein is CASTPVGGGLSNTGELFF. CDR3 sequence (DNA): TGCGCCAGCACCCCCGTAGGCGGTGGACTCTCTAACACCGGGGAGCTGTTTTTT.

This clone was found a few times. The rearrangement uses TRBV7-2 and TRBJ1-3; no reliable D call. The CDR3 sequence is 15 residues long. Germline CDR1 SGHTA, CDR2 FQGNSA. Deletions cut 1 base from V and 0 bases from J, with 7 bases between. The CDR3 is CASSLVSISGNTIYF. CDR3 DNA sequence: TGTGCCAGCAGCTTAGTATCCATCTCTGGAAACACCATATATTTT.

In the case of this clone: At the DNA level, this CDR3 is encoded by other sequences in the same sample as well. The rearrangement uses TRBV5-1 and TRBJ2-3, with 13 bases matching TRBD2. Per germline, CDR1 SGHRS and CDR2 YFSETQ. This CDR3 contains 16 residues. Unmatched junction bases numbered 1, after V lost 2 bases and J lost 1 base. The CDR3, as DNA: TGCGCCAGCAGCTTTGGACTAGCGGGAGGCACAGATACGCAGTATTTT. Translating gives CASSFGLAGGTDTQYF.

This clone was seen a few times. The chain is built from TRBV2 and TRBJ2-1, with TRBD2 matching over 9 bases. V was pared by 6 bases and J by 5 bases, with 5 bases of the junction left unmatched. This CDR3 has 14 amino acids. Germline-derived CDR1 and CDR2 are SNHLY and FYNNEI. CDR3 protein: CASRASGTHNEQFF. The DNA for the CDR3 is TGTGCCAGCAGGGCTAGCGGGACCCACAATGAGCAGTTCTTC.

This clone was seen more than once but under ten times. This chain connects TRBV4-1 to TRBJ1-5; 7 bases align to TRBD1. This CDR3 spans 18 amino acids. The germline V gene has CDR1 MGHRA and CDR2 YSYEKL. V was pared by 4 bases and J by 1 base, with 13 bases of the junction left unmatched. CDR3: CASSPRRSGDRSNQPQHF. The CDR3 DNA sequence: TGCGCCAGCAGCCCAAGGAGGTCAGGGGACAGAAGCAATCAGCCCCAGCATTTT.

V usage is TRBV27 and J usage is TRBJ1-2; D not resolved. Germline V gene lookup returns CDR1 MNHEY and CDR2 SMNVEV (reference sequence). V shed 4 bases and J shed 4 bases, with 16 bases lying between them. The CDR3 covers 15 residues. The CDR3 sequence is CASSSTNLRGYGYTF. CDR3 coding DNA: TGTGCCAGCAGTTCCACGAATCTGAGAGGCTATGGCTACACCTTC.

The genes are TRBV10-3 and TRBJ2-3; D not resolved. Deletions cut 7 bases from V and 0 bases from J, with 8 bases between. Germline V gene sequence: CDR1 ENHRY, CDR2 SYGVKD. The CDR3 has 13 amino acids. The CDR3 sequence is CAINEKSTDTQYF. CDR3 DNA sequence: TGTGCCATCAACGAGAAGAGCACAGATACGCAGTATTTT.

V usage is TRBV12-5 and J usage is TRBJ2-1; tentatively, D is TRBD2 (6 bases). V was clipped by 6 bases and J by 5 bases, with 11 bases between them. This CDR3 is 13 amino acids long. The V gene's germline CDR1 is LGHNT and CDR2 FRNRAP. The CDR3 is CASGGVADNEQFF. The CDR3 bases are TGTGCTAGTGGGGGGGTAGCGGACAATGAGCAGTTCTTC.

This clone was observed a handful of times. The chain recombines TRBV7-6 with TRBJ2-7, with 8 bases identical to TRBD2. Germline CDR1 SGHVS, CDR2 FNYEAQ. The CDR3 totals 17 residues. The ends lost 1 base at V and 0 bases at J; junction bases unmatched: 8. This CDR3 reads CASSLEIAGPSSYEQYF. CDR3 nucleotide sequence: TGTGCCAGCAGCTTAGAGATAGCGGGGCCGAGCTCCTACGAGCAGTACTTC.

This clone was seen only a few times. V gene TRBV7-2 combines with J gene TRBJ2-7; 7 bases are shared with TRBD1. The germline V gene has CDR1 SGHTA and CDR2 FQGNSA. The CDR3 runs 17 residues. With V trimmed by 1 base and J by 2 bases, 11 bases remained unmatched. CDR3 sequence: CASSLDWSTGWTYEQYF. In DNA form, the CDR3 reads TGTGCCAGCAGCTTAGATTGGTCGACAGGGTGGACCTACGAGCAGTACTTC. Complete variable domain (other parts from reference TRBV7-2 and TRBJ2-7): GAGVSQSPSNKVTEKGKDVELRCDPISGHTALYWYRQSLGQGLEFLIYFQGNSAPDKSGLPSDRFSAERTGGSVSTLTIQRTQQEDSAVYLCASSLDWSTGWTYEQYFGPGTRLTVT.

The chain carries TRBV28 and TRBJ2-2; 8 nucleotides line up with TRBD2. In germline, CDR1 is MDHEN, CDR2 SYDVKM. The CDR3 is 14 residues long. V lost 7 bases to trimming and J lost 2 bases; unmatched junction nucleotides: 3. Here the CDR3 DNA reads TGTGCCAGCATTCGGGAGGGTAACACCGGGGAGCTGTTTTTT. As protein: CASIREGNTGELFF.

This clone was seen more than once but under ten times. V and J are TRBV2 and TRBJ2-7; D is perhaps TRBD1 (6 bases). The germline V and J ends were trimmed by 1 base and 6 bases, with 13 bases remaining between them. The CDR3 is made up of 14 amino acids. Germline values: CDR1 SNHLY, CDR2 FYNNEI. This CDR3 is CASSEGQGWGEQYF. CDR3 nucleotides: TGTGCCAGCAGTGAAGGGCAGGGGTGGGGCGAGCAGTACTTC.

This clone has only one observation. The genes are TRBV7-3 and TRBJ2-2; D unclear. Between the trimmed V and J ends, which lost 5 bases and 0 bases, there was a span of 10 bases. CDR1 and CDR2 (germline): SGHTA, FQGTGA. This CDR3 has 15 residues. The CDR3 loop is CASSPRHANTGELFF. Written as DNA, the CDR3 is TGTGCCAGCAGCCCCCGACACGCGAACACCGGGGAGCTGTTTTTT.

The V and J genes are TRBV29-1 and TRBJ2-5; D may match TRBD1 or TRBD2 (5 bases each). CDR3 size: 12 residues. Germline V CDR1 and CDR2: SQVTM, ANQGSEA. The germline V and J ends were trimmed by 2 bases and 5 bases, with 9 bases remaining between them. This CDR3 reads CSVETEGETQYF. The CDR3 DNA follows: TGCAGCGTTGAAACAGAGGGGGAGACCCAGTACTTC. Together with reference TRBV29-1 and TRBJ2-5, the CDR3 gives the full variable domain: SAVISQKPSRDICQRGTSLTIQCQVDSQVTMMFWYRQQPGQSLTLIATANQGSEATYESGFVIDKFPISRPNLTFSTLTVSNMSPEDSSIYLCSVETEGETQYFGPGTRLLVL.

The chain couples TRBV5-6 to TRBJ2-7, with no clear D. Germline-derived CDR1 and CDR2 are SGHDT and YYEEEE. There are 15 residues in the CDR3. The germline V and J ends were trimmed by 1 base and 0 bases, with 11 bases remaining between them. The CDR3 reads CASSLRAEPSYEQYF. As DNA, the CDR3 is TGTGCCAGCAGCTTGAGGGCCGAACCCTCCTACGAGCAGTACTTC.

Notes on this clone: In the same sample, other DNA sequences code for this CDR3. This sequence joins TRBV7-3 and TRBJ1-1, with D possibly matching TRBD1 (5 bases). CDR3 length: 13 residues. Deletions cut 3 bases from V and 2 bases from J, with 7 bases between. Germline CDR1 and CDR2: SGHTA and FQGTGA. The CDR3 bases are TGTGCCAGCAGCTTGACAGCAAACACTGAAGCTTTCTTT. Its translation: CASSLTANTEAFF. Based on the CDR3 plus reference TRBV7-3 and TRBJ1-1, the full variable domain is GAGVSQTPSNKVTEKGKYVELRCDPISGHTALYWYRQSLGQGPEFLIYFQGTGAADDSGLPNDRFFAVRPEGSVSTLKIQRTERGDSAVYLCASSLTANTEAFFGQGTRLTVV.

The V call is TRBV28, the J call TRBJ2-2; TRBD2 matches 11 bases. V lost 6 bases, J lost 5 bases, and 11 bases stayed unmatched. Germline V lookup: CDR1 MDHEN, CDR2 SYDVKM. This CDR3 region has 17 residues. The CDR3 protein is CASSTPAGTSGTGELFF. The CDR3 DNA reads as TGTGCCAGCAGCACCCCCGCCGGGACTAGCGGTACCGGGGAGCTGTTTTTT.

This chain links TRBV9 with TRBJ1-2; 10 nucleotides agree with TRBD1. The CDR3 has 14 amino acids. V lost 4 bases to trimming and J lost 4 bases; unmatched junction nucleotides: 4. Germline CDR1 is SGDLS and CDR2 is YYNGEE. Written as DNA, the CDR3 is TGTGCCAGCAGCCCGGGACAGGGGACCTATGGCTACACCTTC. Its protein is CASSPGQGTYGYTF.

The chain employs TRBV18 and TRBJ2-1, with a weak D call TRBD1 (5 bases). Between the trimmed V and J ends, which lost 3 bases and 9 bases, there was a span of 15 bases. The CDR3 totals 14 residues. CDR1 is KGHSH, CDR2 LQKENI, per germline. The CDR3 DNA sequence: TGTGCCAGCTCACCTTTGCGACAGCTACGTGAGCAGTTCTTC. It is translated as CASSPLRQLREQFF. The whole variable domain, remainder taken from reference TRBV18 and TRBJ2-1, is NAGVMQNPRHLVRRRGQEARLRCSPMKGHSHVYWYRQLPEEGLKFMVYLQKENIIDESGMPKERFSAEFPKEGPSILRIQQVVRGDSAAYFCASSPLRQLREQFFGPGTRLTVL.